This entry lists 21 T cell receptor beta chains sequenced from one sample in a study of blood T cell repertoires in COVID-19. Data came from immunoSEQ multiplex PCR; TCRdb stores just in-frame clones and leaves some out. The sample holds 130,000 to 150,000 clones, 80% to 90% seen once. The material sequenced was peripheral blood. These TCRs come from a man in his 60s with active or convalescent COVID-19.

The chain employs TRBV10-3 and TRBJ1-5; D may be TRBD1 (5 bases). The V gene's germline CDR1 is ENHRY and CDR2 SYGVKD. With 3 bases removed from V and 7 bases from J, the gap between germline ends came to 13 bases. The CDR3 spans 14 residues. CDR3 amino acids: CAISDLGVRQPQHF. Here the CDR3 DNA reads TGTGCCATCAGTGATTTAGGGGTTAGGCAGCCCCAGCATTTT.

The chain combines TRBV2 with TRBJ1-2; TRBD1 aligns across 9 bases. V lost 7 bases, J lost 8 bases, and 5 bases stayed unmatched. This CDR3 contains 12 residues. The germline CDR1 and CDR2 sequences are SNHLY and FYNNEI. The CDR3 region has the DNA TGTGCCAGCACTCGGACAGGGGTCGGCTACACCTTC. Amino acids: CASTRTGVGYTF.

This clone was recorded at least ten times. J is TRBJ1-1 and V is TRBV24-1; a weak D match, TRBD1 (5 bases). The V end was cut by 7 bases, the J end by 1 base, with 15 bases between. CDR1 is KGHDR, CDR2 SFDVKD, per germline. The length of the CDR3 is 15 residues. The CDR3 sequence is CATRAGKAPNTEAFF. The CDR3 nucleotides are TGTGCCACCAGGGCAGGGAAGGCCCCGAACACTGAAGCTTTCTTT.

The CDR3 nucleotides read TGTGCCAGCTCGCCTGAGGGCTCCTACGAGCAGTACGTC. Translated: CASSPEGSYEQYV. The rearrangement uses TRBV19 and TRBJ2-7; maybe TRBD2 (5 bases). V lost 9 bases and J 0 bases, leaving 12 bases between the germline ends. CDR3 size: 13 residues. Looked up from germline, CDR1 is LNHDA and CDR2 is SQIVND (reference sequence).

There are a few counts of this clone. V usage is TRBV29-1 and J usage is TRBJ2-1, with 14 bases matching TRBD2. The V segment lost 7 bases and the J segment 7 bases; nucleotides outside the gene matches: 9. Germline V gene lookup returns CDR1 SQVTM and CDR2 ANQGSEA. The CDR3 loop spans 15 amino acids. CDR3 sequence (DNA): TGCAGCGGATCAGGGACTAGCGGGAGAAGAAATGAGCAGTTCTTC. Its protein product is CSGSGTSGRRNEQFF.

The CDR3, as DNA: TGTGCCAGCAGAGGGACAGCACAGTCTGGAAACACCATATATTTT. Encoded protein: CASRGTAQSGNTIYF. The chain is built from TRBV6-5 and TRBJ1-3; 7 bases align to TRBD1. The CDR3 totals 15 residues. Germline V lookup: CDR1 MNHEY, CDR2 SVGAGI. The V and J ends lost 6 bases and 1 base, in that order; junction bases with no gene match: 6.

The chain recombines TRBV24-1 with TRBJ2-2; 11 positions agree with TRBD1. The trim removed 0 bases at V and 9 bases at J, leaving 5 bases unmatched. Germline assignment: CDR1 KGHDR and CDR2 SFDVKD. CDR3 length equals 16 residues. The CDR3 DNA is TGTGCCACCAGTGATTTGGTGGACAGGGGGCGAAGGGAGCTGTTTTTT. As protein: CATSDLVDRGRRELFF.

This sequence joins TRBV18 and TRBJ1-2, with D perhaps matching TRBD1 (5 bases). The V end lost 3 bases, the J end lost 5 bases, and 13 bases lay between the germline ends. CDR3 length: 14 residues. CDR1 and CDR2 (germline): KGHSH, LQKENI. CDR3 sequence reads: CASSPDDSIYGYTF. For the CDR3, the DNA is TGTGCCAGCTCACCGGATGACAGTATTTATGGCTACACCTTC.

This chain connects TRBV18 to TRBJ1-3; weak D call: TRBD1 (6 bases). This CDR3 is built from 13 residues. Between the trimmed V and J ends, which lost 5 bases and 6 bases, there was a span of 11 bases. CDR1 and CDR2 from the germline V gene are KGHSH and LQKENI. The CDR3 region is CASSAGTLNTIYF. The CDR3 DNA is TGTGCCAGCTCAGCCGGGACACTAAACACCATATATTTT.

The V gene is TRBV7-2, the J gene TRBJ2-7, with TRBD1 identical over 7 bases. Germline V gene data show CDR1 as SGHTA and CDR2 as FQGNSA. CDR3 size: 19 residues. Trimming cost V 6 bases and J 4 bases; bases outside gene matches: 24. The CDR3 bases are TGTGCCAGCAGGAGAACAGGGGTCGATTACCCAACTAGGGAGTACGAGCAGTACTTC. As protein: CASRRTGVDYPTREYEQYF.

The DNA of the CDR3 is TGTGCCAGCAGTTCGGACAGGAAGGGACTAGCGGGAGCTTCAGAGACCCAGTACTTC. Protein sequence: CASSSDRKGLAGASETQYF. V is TRBV7-8 and J is TRBJ2-5; 14 bases agree with TRBD2. The CDR3 contains 19 residues. CDR1 is SGHVS, CDR2 FQNEAQ, per germline. The J segment lost 4 bases and the V segment lost 6 bases, leaving 16 bases of the junction unmatched.

This clone was detected once. CDR3 in amino acids: CSVDRQSGMLNYGYTF. The CDR3 bases are TGCAGCGTTGACCGTCAGTCAGGAATGTTAAACTATGGCTACACCTTC. The chain employs TRBV29-1 and TRBJ1-2; D is ambiguous. The V gene lost 3 bases and the J gene lost 2 bases, with 19 bases spanning the gap. Per germline, CDR1 SQVTM and CDR2 ANQGSEA. The CDR3 length is 16 residues.

The rearrangement links TRBV29-1 to TRBJ1-1; tentatively, D is TRBD1 (6 bases). The CDR3 is made up of 12 amino acids. Per germline, CDR1 SQVTM and CDR2 ANQGSEA. Trimming took off 1 base at V and 4 bases at J, with 7 bases between the two ends. CDR3 region: CSVEGGGTEAFF. CDR3 nucleotide sequence: TGCAGCGTTGAAGGAGGGGGCACTGAAGCTTTCTTT.

The rearrangement joins TRBV11-2 to TRBJ2-7; possibly TRBD1 for D (6 bases). Germline CDR1 reads SGHAT; CDR2 reads FQNNGV. This CDR3 contains 16 residues. V was trimmed by 2 bases and J by 5 bases, leaving 19 bases between them. This chain's CDR3 is CASSLLRGRGLHEQYV. CDR3 nucleotide sequence: TGTGCCAGCAGCTTACTGAGGGGCAGGGGCTTACACGAGCAGTACGTC.

This rearrangement joins TRBV7-9 to TRBJ1-2, with D possibly being TRBD1 (5 bases). The CDR3 sequence is 13 residues long. Per germline, CDR1 SEHNR and CDR2 FQNEAQ (reference sequence). The ends were cut back, 2 bases at V and 6 bases at J, with 10 bases in the middle. CDR3 amino acids: CASSLFRVDGYTF. In DNA, the CDR3 is TGTGCCAGCAGCTTATTCAGGGTTGATGGCTACACCTTC.

The chain employs TRBV5-8 and TRBJ2-2, with TRBD1 matching 7 bases. V shed 9 bases, J shed 5 bases, and the junction held 13 bases outside the gene matches. The CDR3 spans 15 residues. Per germline, CDR1 SGHTS and CDR2 YDEGEE. As DNA, the CDR3 is TGTGCCACCAAGCCGGACAGGCTCTTAACCGGGGAGCTGTTTTTT. This codes for CATKPDRLLTGELFF. Full variable domain (outside the CDR3, taken from reference TRBV5-8 and TRBJ2-2): EAGVTQSPTHLIKTRGQQATLRCSPISGHTSVYWYQQALGLGLQFLLWYDEGEERNRGNFPPRFSGRQFPNYSSELNVNALELEDSALYLCATKPDRLLTGELFFGEGSRLTVL.

The V gene is TRBV5-5, the J gene TRBJ2-3; 10 nucleotides align to TRBD2. Germline loops: CDR1 SGHKS, CDR2 YYEKEE (reference sequence). Germline trimming cut 4 bases from V and 1 base from J; bases unmatched to any gene: 3. The CDR3 runs 15 residues. CDR3 amino acids: CASSTGLAGTDTQYF. In nucleotides, the CDR3 is TGTGCCAGCAGCACCGGACTAGCGGGCACAGATACGCAGTATTTT.

The count of this clone is one. V gene TRBV13 combines with J gene TRBJ2-1; 11 nucleotides match TRBD1. Germline V CDR1 and CDR2: PRHDT, FYEKMQ (reference sequence). Germline trimming cut 5 bases from V and 5 bases from J; bases unmatched to any gene: 8. CDR3 size: 16 residues. The CDR3, as DNA: TGTGCCAGCAGCCCATGGACAGGGGGCATGGACAATGAGCAGTTCTTC. It specifies CASSPWTGGMDNEQFF.

The rearrangement joins TRBV6-5 to TRBJ2-7, with 10 positions matching TRBD2. Germline lookup yields CDR1 MNHEY and CDR2 SVGAGI. The CDR3 runs 13 residues. V trimming: 4 bases; J trimming: 3 bases; junction bases outside the gene matches: 0. The CDR3 protein is CASSSSGGYEQYF. Written as DNA, the CDR3 is TGTGCCAGCAGTTCTAGCGGGGGCTACGAGCAGTACTTC.

CDR3 in DNA: TGTGCCAGCAGCTTAACCGGGACAGCTGAAGCTTTCTTT. Translation: CASSLTGTAEAFF. V gene TRBV13 combines with J gene TRBJ1-1; 7 nucleotides match TRBD1. The CDR3 consists of 13 residues. Germline assignment: CDR1 PRHDT and CDR2 FYEKMQ (reference sequence). The ends lost 2 bases at V and 6 bases at J; junction bases unmatched: 3.

The gene calls are TRBV25-1 and TRBJ2-4, with D unclear. The CDR3 has 14 amino acids. V lost 3 bases and J 3 bases, leaving 9 bases between the germline ends. Germline CDR1 reads MGHDK; CDR2 reads SYGVNS. CDR3 sequence: CASSDWRSKNIQYF. Here the CDR3 DNA reads TGTGCCAGCAGTGATTGGAGAAGCAAAAACATTCAGTACTTC.